A single sample is the source of the 4 T cell receptor beta chains below, sequenced in a study of T cell responses to AZD1222 COVID-19 vaccine. Profiling relied on immunoSEQ multiplex PCR, and the TCRdb table lists in-frame clones only, not all of them. The top ten hold about 31% of the sample, which has fewer than 85,000 clones, 75% to 90% seen once. The sequenced sample was peripheral blood, obtained on day 0 of AZD1222 vaccination. The source of these receptors is an adult in good health.

This chain connects TRBV13 to TRBJ1-1; D is perhaps TRBD1 (5 bases). Per germline, CDR1 PRHDT and CDR2 FYEKMQ (reference sequence). The CDR3 is 15 amino acids. V lost 5 bases to trimming and J lost 5 bases, with 18 bases between them. The CDR3 DNA follows: TGTGCCAGCAGCGGCCGACAGAAGATAGTAACTGAAGCTTTCTTT. It specifies CASSGRQKIVTEAFF.

This chain joins TRBV29-1 and TRBJ2-1; D tentatively fits TRBD1 or TRBD2 (5 bases each). Trimming cost V 6 bases and J 8 bases, with 17 bases left between them. Germline V gene data show CDR1 as SQVTM and CDR2 as ANQGSEA. This CDR3 contains 13 residues. The CDR3 nucleotides are TGCAGCGTCCGATGGGGGATGGACGATGAGCAGTTCTTC. Translated: CSVRWGMDDEQFF.

The CDR3 region is CAGKGQGGTEAFF. In DNA, the CDR3 is TGTGCCGGGAAGGGACAGGGGGGCACTGAAGCTTTCTTT. The chain couples TRBV6-5 to TRBJ1-1, with 11 bases aligning to TRBD1. The CDR3 has 13 residues. Germline CDR1 is MNHEY and CDR2 is SVGAGI. V lost 11 bases, J lost 4 bases, and 6 bases stayed unmatched.

V usage is TRBV29-1 and J usage is TRBJ2-3, with 13 bases matching TRBD2. The trim removed 6 bases at V and 6 bases at J, leaving 6 bases unmatched. Germline V gene sequence: CDR1 SQVTM, CDR2 ANQGSEA. This CDR3 spans 14 amino acids. The CDR3: CSVVGLAGVDTQYF. The DNA of the CDR3 is TGCAGCGTGGTTGGACTAGCGGGAGTGGATACGCAGTATTTT.